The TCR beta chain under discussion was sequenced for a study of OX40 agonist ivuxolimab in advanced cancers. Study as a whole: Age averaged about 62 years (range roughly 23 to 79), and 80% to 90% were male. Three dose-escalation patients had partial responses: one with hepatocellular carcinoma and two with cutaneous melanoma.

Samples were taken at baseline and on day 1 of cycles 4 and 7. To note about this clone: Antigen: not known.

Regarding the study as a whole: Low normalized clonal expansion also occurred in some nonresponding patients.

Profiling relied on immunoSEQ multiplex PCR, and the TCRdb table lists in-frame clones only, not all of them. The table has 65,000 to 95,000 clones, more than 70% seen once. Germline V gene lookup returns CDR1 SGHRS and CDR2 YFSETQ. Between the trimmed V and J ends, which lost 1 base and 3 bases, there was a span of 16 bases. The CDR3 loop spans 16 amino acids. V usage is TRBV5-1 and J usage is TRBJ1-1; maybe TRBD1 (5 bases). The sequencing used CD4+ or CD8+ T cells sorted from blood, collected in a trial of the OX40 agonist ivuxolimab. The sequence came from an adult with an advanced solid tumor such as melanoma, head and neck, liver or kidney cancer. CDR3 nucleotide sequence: TGCGCCAGCAGCTTGCAGCAGGGCAGGAGGGACACTGAAGCTTTCTTT. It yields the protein CASSLQQGRRDTEAFF.